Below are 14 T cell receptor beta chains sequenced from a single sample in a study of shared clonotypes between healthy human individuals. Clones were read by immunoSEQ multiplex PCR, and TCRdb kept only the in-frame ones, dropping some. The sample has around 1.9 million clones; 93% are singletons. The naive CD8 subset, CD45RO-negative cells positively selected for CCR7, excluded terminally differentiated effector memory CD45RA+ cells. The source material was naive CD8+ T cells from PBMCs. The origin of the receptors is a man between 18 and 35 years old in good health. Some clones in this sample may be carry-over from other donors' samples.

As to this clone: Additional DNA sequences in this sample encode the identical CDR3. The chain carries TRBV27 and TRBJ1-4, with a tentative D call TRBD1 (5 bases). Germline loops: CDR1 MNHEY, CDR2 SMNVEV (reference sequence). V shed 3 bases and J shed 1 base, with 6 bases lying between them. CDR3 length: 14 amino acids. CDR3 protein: CASSLQGTNEKLFF. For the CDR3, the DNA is TGTGCCAGCAGTTTGCAGGGAACTAATGAAAAACTGTTTTTT.

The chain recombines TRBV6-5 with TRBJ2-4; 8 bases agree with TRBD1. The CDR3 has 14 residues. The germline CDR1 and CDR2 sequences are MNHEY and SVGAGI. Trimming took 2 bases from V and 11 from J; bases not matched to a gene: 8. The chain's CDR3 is CASSYTTGDLVQYF. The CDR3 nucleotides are TGTGCCAGCAGTTACACGACAGGGGATTTAGTTCAGTACTTC.

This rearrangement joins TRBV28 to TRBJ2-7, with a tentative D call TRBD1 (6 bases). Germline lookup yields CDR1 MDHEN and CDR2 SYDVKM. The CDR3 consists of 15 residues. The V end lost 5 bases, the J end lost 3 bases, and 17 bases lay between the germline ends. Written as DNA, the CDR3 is TGTGCCAGCAGTCCTGACAGGCATAGTGTCTACGAGCAGTACTTC. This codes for CASSPDRHSVYEQYF.

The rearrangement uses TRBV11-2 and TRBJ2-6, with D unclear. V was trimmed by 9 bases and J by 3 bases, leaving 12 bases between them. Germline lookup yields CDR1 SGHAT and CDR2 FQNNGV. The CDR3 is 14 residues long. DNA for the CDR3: TGTGCCAGTTCCGCCCGTGATGGGGCCAACGTCCTGACTTTC. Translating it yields CASSARDGANVLTF.

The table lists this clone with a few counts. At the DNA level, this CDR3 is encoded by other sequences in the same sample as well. The DNA for the CDR3 is TGTGCCAGCAGTTACTCTGCGGTCAACACTGAAGCTTTCTTT. Its translation: CASSYSAVNTEAFF. The chain links TRBV6-5 to TRBJ1-1; the D is unclear. The CDR3 runs to 14 residues. With 0 bases removed from V and 2 bases from J, the gap between germline ends came to 7 bases. Germline CDR1 reads MNHEY; CDR2 reads SVGAGI.

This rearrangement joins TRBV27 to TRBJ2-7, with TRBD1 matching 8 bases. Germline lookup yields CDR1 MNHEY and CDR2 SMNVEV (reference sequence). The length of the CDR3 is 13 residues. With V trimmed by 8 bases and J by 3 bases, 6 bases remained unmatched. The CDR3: CASGRGQVYEQYF. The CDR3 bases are TGTGCCAGCGGACGGGGACAGGTCTACGAGCAGTACTTC.

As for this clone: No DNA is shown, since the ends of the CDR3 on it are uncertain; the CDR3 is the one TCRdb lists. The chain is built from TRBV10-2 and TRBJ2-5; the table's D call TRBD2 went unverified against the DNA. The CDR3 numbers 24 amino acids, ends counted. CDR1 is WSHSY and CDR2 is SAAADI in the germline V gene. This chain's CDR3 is CASRLGLPRDPVLRARHAEETQYF.

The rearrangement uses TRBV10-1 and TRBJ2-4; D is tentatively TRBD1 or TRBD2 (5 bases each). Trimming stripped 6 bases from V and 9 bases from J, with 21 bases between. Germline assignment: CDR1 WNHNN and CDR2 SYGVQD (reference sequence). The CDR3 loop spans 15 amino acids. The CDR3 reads CASRSRPGRRGIQYF. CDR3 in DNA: TGCGCCAGCAGAAGTAGACCGGGACGTAGGGGCATTCAGTACTTC.

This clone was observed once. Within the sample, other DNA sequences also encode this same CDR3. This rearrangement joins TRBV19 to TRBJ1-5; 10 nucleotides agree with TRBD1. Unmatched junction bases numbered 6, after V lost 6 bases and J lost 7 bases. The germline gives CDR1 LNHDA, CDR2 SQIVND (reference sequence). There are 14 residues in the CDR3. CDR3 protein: CASSIRDRGQPQHF. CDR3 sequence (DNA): TGTGCCAGTAGCATCCGGGACAGGGGACAGCCCCAGCATTTT.

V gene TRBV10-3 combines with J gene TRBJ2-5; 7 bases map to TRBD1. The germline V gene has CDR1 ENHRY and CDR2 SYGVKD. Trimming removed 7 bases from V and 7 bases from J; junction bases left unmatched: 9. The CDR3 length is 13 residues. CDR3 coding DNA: TGTGCCATCACGGGGACAGCCCAGGGGACCCAGTACTTC. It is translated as CAITGTAQGTQYF.

The chain's CDR3 is CASSLRAGGPYNEQFF. DNA for the CDR3: TGTGCCAGCAGTTTAAGGGCGGGAGGGCCGTATAATGAGCAGTTCTTC. The chain joins TRBV28 to TRBJ2-1; 9 positions agree with TRBD2. Germline assignment: CDR1 MDHEN and CDR2 SYDVKM. Trimming removed 2 bases from V and 7 bases from J; junction bases left unmatched: 9. The length of the CDR3 is 16 residues.

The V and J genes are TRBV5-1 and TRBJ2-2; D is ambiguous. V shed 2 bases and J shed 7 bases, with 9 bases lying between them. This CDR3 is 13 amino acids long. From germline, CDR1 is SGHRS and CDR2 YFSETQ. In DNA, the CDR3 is TGCGCCAGCAGCTTCGCCGGCGACGGGGAGCTGTTTTTT. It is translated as CASSFAGDGELFF.

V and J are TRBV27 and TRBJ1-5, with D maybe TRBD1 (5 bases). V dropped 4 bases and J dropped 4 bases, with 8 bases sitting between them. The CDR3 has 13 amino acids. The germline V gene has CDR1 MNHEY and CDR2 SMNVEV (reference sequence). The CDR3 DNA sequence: TGTGCCAGCAGTTACGGGGCTAATCAGCCCCAGCATTTT. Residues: CASSYGANQPQHF.

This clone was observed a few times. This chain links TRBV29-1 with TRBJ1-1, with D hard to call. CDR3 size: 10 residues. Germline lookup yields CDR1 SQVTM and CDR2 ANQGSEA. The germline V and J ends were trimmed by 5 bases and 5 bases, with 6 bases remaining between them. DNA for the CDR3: TGCAGCGTTCAGGTAACTGAAGCTTTCTTT. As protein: CSVQVTEAFF.